Shown below are 22 T cell receptor beta chains from a single sample sequenced in a study of OX40 agonist ivuxolimab in advanced cancers. Sequenced by immunoSEQ multiplex PCR; TCRdb stores in-frame clones only, minus some. The sample carries about 80,000 clones, 84% recorded once. The material was CD4+ or CD8+ T cells sorted from blood, obtained in a trial of the OX40 agonist ivuxolimab. The receptors shown here come from an adult with an advanced solid tumor such as melanoma, head and neck, liver or kidney cancer.

This chain joins TRBV19 and TRBJ2-3; 9 bases match TRBD1. This CDR3 is built from 16 residues. Germline CDR1 LNHDA, CDR2 SQIVND (reference sequence). V shed 1 base, J shed 2 bases, and the junction held 4 bases outside the gene matches. The CDR3 is CASSIGGTGYTDTQYF. CDR3 sequence (DNA): TGTGCCAGTAGTATAGGGGGGACAGGGTACACAGATACGCAGTATTTT.

This chain links TRBV29-1 with TRBJ1-4, with 9 nucleotides matching TRBD1. CDR3 length: 15 amino acids. The germline CDR1 and CDR2 sequences are SQVTM and ANQGSEA. The V gene end was trimmed by 5 bases and the J gene end by 6 bases; junction bases not matched to a gene: 10. CDR3 coding DNA: TGCAGCGTTACCTCTACAGGGGGCAGTGATGAAAAACTGTTTTTT. Amino acids: CSVTSTGGSDEKLFF.

The chain has TRBV6-6 and TRBJ2-7, with D maybe TRBD2 (6 bases). The germline CDR1 and CDR2 sequences are MNHNY and SVGAGI (reference sequence). The CDR3 loop spans 14 amino acids. Trimming took off 11 bases at V and 1 base at J, with 18 bases between the two ends. The CDR3 region is CAASSEGRSYEQYF. DNA for the CDR3: TGTGCCGCGAGCTCGGAGGGCCGATCCTACGAGCAGTACTTC.

The V gene is TRBV5-1, the J gene TRBJ1-1; D unresolved. The V end lost 2 bases, the J end lost 6 bases, and 11 bases lay between the germline ends. Germline V CDR1 and CDR2: SGHRS, YFSETQ. This CDR3 has 13 residues. The CDR3, as DNA: TGCGCCAGCAGCTTAATGGGTCACGCTGAAGCTTTCTTT. It is translated as CASSLMGHAEAFF.

The chain uses TRBV28 and TRBJ2-1; the D gene could be TRBD1 or TRBD2 (5 bases each). V lost 1 base and J 8 bases, leaving 6 bases between the germline ends. Germline V gene sequence: CDR1 MDHEN, CDR2 SYDVKM. The CDR3 has 12 amino acids. CDR3 sequence: CASSLLGDEQFF. CDR3 nucleotide sequence: TGTGCCAGCAGTTTATTGGGGGATGAGCAGTTCTTC.

The chain joins TRBV19 to TRBJ2-1; 12 nucleotides align to TRBD2. The V segment lost 1 base and the J segment 9 bases; nucleotides outside the gene matches: 10. The CDR3 covers 17 residues. The germline V gene encodes CDR1 LNHDA and CDR2 SQIVND (reference sequence). CDR3 sequence reads: CASSIGLTSGSYIEQFF. As DNA, the CDR3 is TGTGCCAGTAGTATAGGTCTGACTAGCGGGAGTTATATTGAGCAGTTCTTC.

This chain links TRBV6-5 with TRBJ2-7; D unresolved. Trimming cost V 6 bases and J 4 bases, with 16 bases left between them. The CDR3 has 14 residues. Per germline, CDR1 MNHEY and CDR2 SVGAGI. The CDR3 DNA sequence: TGTGCCAGCAGGGAATCATCTCGGGTTTACGAGCAGTACTTC. It codes for CASRESSRVYEQYF.

The chain is built from TRBV6-5 and TRBJ2-2; D is ambiguous. Trimming took 4 bases from V and 5 from J, leaving 11 bases between them. The CDR3 spans 14 residues. In germline, CDR1 is MNHEY, CDR2 SVGAGI. The CDR3: CASSFKGGTGELFF. The CDR3 bases are TGTGCCAGCAGTTTTAAGGGTGGGACCGGGGAGCTGTTTTTT.

V is TRBV11-3 and J is TRBJ2-7; the match to TRBD2 covers 15 bases. The trim removed 4 bases at V and 5 bases at J, leaving 9 bases unmatched. CDR1 is SGHNT, CDR2 YENEEA, per germline. CDR3 length: 17 residues. The CDR3 DNA follows: TGTGCCAGCAGCTCGAGGACTAGCGGGAGGGGATGGAACGAGCAGTACTTC. It translates to CASSSRTSGRGWNEQYF.

In regard to this clone: Germline and junction disagree at one end, which may indicate a read error. The J gene is TRBJ1-4, the V gene TRBV6-1; 7 bases map to TRBD1. The CDR3 sequence is 13 residues long. Germline lookup yields CDR1 MNHNS and CDR2 SASEGT. Here the CDR3 DNA reads TGTGCCAGCAGTCAAGCCGGACAGGCGCAACTGTTTTTT. It translates to CASSQAGQAQLFF.

The genes are TRBV6-5 and TRBJ1-6; D gene unclear. The length of the CDR3 is 15 residues. The V gene's germline CDR1 is MNHEY and CDR2 SVGAGI. Deletions cut 4 bases from V and 8 bases from J, with 15 bases between. CDR3 coding DNA: TGTGCCAGCAGTTCCCCCGGGATCTGGGATTCACCCCTCCACTTT. Protein: CASSSPGIWDSPLHF.

This clone was picked up a small number of times. This chain connects TRBV5-1 to TRBJ2-2, with 10 bases aligning to TRBD2. Per the germline V gene, CDR1 is SGHRS and CDR2 is YFSETQ. CDR3 length equals 17 residues. V was clipped by 4 bases and J by 0 bases; unmatched bases: 6. Here the CDR3 reads CASSGSTSGANTGELFF. Here the CDR3 DNA reads TGCGCCAGCAGCGGAAGTACTAGCGGGGCGAACACCGGGGAGCTGTTTTTT.

The V and J genes are TRBV15 and TRBJ2-1; D is unresolved. Trimming stripped 0 bases from V and 4 bases from J, with 7 bases between. From germline, CDR1 is LNHNV and CDR2 YYDKDF (reference sequence). This CDR3 contains 14 residues. The CDR3 region is CATSRDTPYNEQFF. As DNA, the CDR3 is TGTGCCACCAGCAGAGATACCCCTTACAATGAGCAGTTCTTC.

The V gene is TRBV6-5, the J gene TRBJ2-3; 9 bases are a match to TRBD2. J gave up 1 base and V 7 bases, and 3 bases lay outside the gene matches. The CDR3 is 14 amino acids. Germline loops: CDR1 MNHEY, CDR2 SVGAGI. The CDR3 DNA sequence: TGTGCCAGCATGCGGGAGGGGGGCACAGATACGCAGTATTTT. Its translation: CASMREGGTDTQYF.

The chain uses TRBV6-6 and TRBJ2-5; 7 bases map to TRBD1. Germline assignment: CDR1 MNHNY and CDR2 SVGAGI (reference sequence). J lost 3 bases, V lost 0 bases, and 7 bases had no gene match. This CDR3 has 16 amino acids. The CDR3 region has the DNA TGTGCCAGCAGTTACTCGATTGGGCAGGGGGAAGAGACCCAGTACTTC. This sequence encodes CASSYSIGQGEETQYF.

The rearrangement joins TRBV9 to TRBJ1-3; D ambiguous. The CDR3 is made up of 14 amino acids. Between the trimmed V and J ends, which lost 4 bases and 1 base, there was a span of 9 bases. Germline V gives CDR1 SGDLS, CDR2 YYNGEE. CDR3 bases: TGTGCCAGCAGCTTCGACACTTCTGGAAACACCATATATTTT. This codes for CASSFDTSGNTIYF.

In this sample, this clone turned up a few times. The chain has TRBV7-9 and TRBJ1-4; 7 bases line up with TRBD1. This CDR3 region has 15 residues. The ends lost 4 bases at V and 0 bases at J; junction bases unmatched: 2. CDR1 is SEHNR, CDR2 FQNEAQ, per germline (reference sequence). This CDR3 reads CASSSGQSTNEKLFF. The CDR3 DNA follows: TGTGCCAGCAGCTCGGGACAGTCAACTAATGAAAAACTGTTTTTT. Supplemented by reference TRBV7-9 and TRBJ1-4, the full variable domain reads DTGVSQNPRHKITKRGQNVTFRCDPISEHNRLYWYRQTLGQGPEFLTYFQNEAQLEKSRLLSDRFSAERPKGSFSTLEIQRTEQGDSAMYLCASSSGQSTNEKLFFGSGTQLSVL.

This clone turned up a few times. The chain combines TRBV11-2 with TRBJ1-5; D call uncertain. Germline V CDR1 and CDR2: SGHAT, FQNNGV. CDR3 length equals 14 residues. V lost 5 bases, J lost 3 bases, and 11 bases lay in between. The CDR3 DNA sequence: TGTGCCAGCAGCATAATCCTATCCAATCAGCCCCAGCATTTT. Its protein is CASSIILSNQPQHF.

The V call is TRBV5-1, the J call TRBJ1-4, with D tentatively TRBD1 (6 bases). The CDR3 runs 16 residues. Trimming took off 7 bases at V and 3 bases at J, with 19 bases between the two ends. CDR1 is SGHRS, CDR2 YFSETQ, per germline. CDR3 region: CASGDRPPGPNEKLFF. CDR3 nucleotides: TGCGCCAGCGGCGACAGGCCCCCGGGTCCTAATGAAAAACTGTTTTTT.

This clone has ten or more counts. V and J are TRBV14 and TRBJ1-2; tentative D call: TRBD1 (6 bases). CDR1 and CDR2 from the germline V gene are SGHDN and FVKESK. V lost 0 bases and J 4 bases, leaving 12 bases between the germline ends. The CDR3 length is 15 residues. CDR3 residues: CASSQDHGGFYGYTF. The CDR3 DNA reads as TGTGCCAGCAGCCAAGATCACGGGGGCTTCTATGGCTACACCTTC.

This sequence joins TRBV6-5 and TRBJ1-1; D ambiguous. The CDR3 consists of 14 residues. V was cut by 2 bases and J by 1 base, with 8 bases left in between. CDR1 MNHEY and CDR2 SVGAGI come from the germline V gene. CDR3 region: CASSYLPQNTEAFF. The CDR3 coding sequence is TGTGCCAGCAGTTACCTTCCACAGAACACTGAAGCTTTCTTT.

The rearrangement uses TRBV5-1 and TRBJ1-6, with D uncertain. CDR1 SGHRS and CDR2 YFSETQ come from the germline V gene. Trimming removed 0 bases at V and 7 bases at J, with 8 bases between. The CDR3 runs to 14 residues. The CDR3 DNA reads TGCGCCAGCAGCTTGGAAAGGGAAAATTCACCCCTCCACTTT. Its protein is CASSLERENSPLHF.